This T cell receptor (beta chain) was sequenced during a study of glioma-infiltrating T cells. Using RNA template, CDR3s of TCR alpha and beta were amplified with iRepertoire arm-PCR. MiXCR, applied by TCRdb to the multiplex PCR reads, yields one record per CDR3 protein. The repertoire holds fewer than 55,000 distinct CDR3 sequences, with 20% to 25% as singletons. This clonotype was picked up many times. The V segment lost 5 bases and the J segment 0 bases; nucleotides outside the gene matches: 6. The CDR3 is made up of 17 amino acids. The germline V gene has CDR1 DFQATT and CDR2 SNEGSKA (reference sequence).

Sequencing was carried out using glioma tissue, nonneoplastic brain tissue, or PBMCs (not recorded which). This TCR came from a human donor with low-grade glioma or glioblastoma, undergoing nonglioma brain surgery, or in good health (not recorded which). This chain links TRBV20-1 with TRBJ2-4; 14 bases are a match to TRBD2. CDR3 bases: TGCAGTGCTCACGGGACTAGCGGGGGAAAAGCCAAAAACATTCAGTACTTC. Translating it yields CSAHGTSGGKAKNIQYF.